The 27 T cell receptor beta chains listed next were all sequenced from one sample in a study of blood T cell repertoires in COVID-19. Assay used: immunoSEQ multiplex PCR; TCRdb lists only in-frame clones, some missing. Here the sample spans just over 650,000 clones, about nine tenths being singletons. Sequencing was done on a sample of peripheral blood. Receptors were obtained from a woman aged 18 to 35 with acute or convalescent COVID-19.

This chain's CDR3 is CASSVGGTVNSPLHF. The CDR3 bases are TGTGCCAGCAGCGTAGGCGGGACAGTAAATTCACCCCTCCACTTT. The chain recombines TRBV9 with TRBJ1-6; 7 bases are shared with TRBD1. The CDR3 is 15 amino acids. In germline, CDR1 is SGDLS, CDR2 YYNGEE. The V gene end was trimmed by 0 bases and the J gene end by 7 bases; junction bases not matched to a gene: 4. Filled out from reference TRBV9 and TRBJ1-6, the complete variable domain reads DSGVTQTPKHLITATGQRVTLRCSPRSGDLSVYWYQQSLDQGLQFLIQYYNGEERAKGNILERFSAQQFPDLHSELNLSSLELGDSALYFCASSVGGTVNSPLHFGNGTRLTVT.

The rearrangement joins TRBV10-3 to TRBJ1-2; 7 bases map to TRBD1. The CDR3 has 13 amino acids. Germline trimming cut 3 bases from V and 8 bases from J; bases unmatched to any gene: 6. Germline V gene lookup returns CDR1 ENHRY and CDR2 SYGVKD. CDR3 sequence (DNA): TGTGCCATCAGTGACGGACAGGCTGGGGGCTACACCTTC. Its translation: CAISDGQAGGYTF.

The CDR3 nucleotides read TGTGCCAGCAGCTCCAAAAGAGGAAGCTCCTACGAGCAGTACTTC. Its translation: CASSSKRGSSYEQYF. J is TRBJ2-7 and V is TRBV7-8; D not resolved. V dropped 4 bases and J dropped 0 bases, with 13 bases sitting between them. CDR1 is SGHVS and CDR2 is FQNEAQ in the germline V gene. The CDR3 length is 15 residues.

The V call is TRBV9, the J call TRBJ1-4; D call uncertain. Germline assignment: CDR1 SGDLS and CDR2 YYNGEE. The CDR3 sequence is 13 residues long. V gave up 0 bases and J gave up 8 bases, with 8 bases separating them. The CDR3 protein is CASSVGRKEKLFF. In nucleotides, the CDR3 is TGTGCCAGCAGCGTAGGCAGAAAAGAAAAACTGTTTTTT.

This clone was seen only once. The gene calls are TRBV24-1 and TRBJ1-2, with 10 positions matching TRBD1. J gave up 3 bases and V 4 bases, and 4 bases lay outside the gene matches. Germline-derived CDR1 and CDR2 are KGHDR and SFDVKD. The CDR3 length is 15 residues. CDR3 amino acids: CATSDPTGGDYGYTF. Written as DNA, the CDR3 is TGTGCCACCAGTGACCCGACAGGGGGCGACTATGGCTACACCTTC.

The rearrangement links TRBV5-1 to TRBJ2-3; D ambiguous. V dropped 0 bases and J dropped 0 bases, with 8 bases sitting between them. Germline V gene lookup returns CDR1 SGHRS and CDR2 YFSETQ. The CDR3 totals 15 residues. CDR3 sequence (DNA): TGCGCCAGCAGCTTGGCCCTATATAGCACAGATACGCAGTATTTT. Its translation is CASSLALYSTDTQYF.

The chain links TRBV19 to TRBJ1-1; 8 positions agree with TRBD1. Trimming at V came to 7 bases and at J to 5 bases, leaving 6 bases not matched to a gene. Per the germline V gene, CDR1 is LNHDA and CDR2 is SQIVND (reference sequence). The CDR3 spans 13 residues. CDR3 DNA: TGTGCCAGTACCTTCAGGGGGCGAACTGAAGCTTTCTTT. This translates into CASTFRGRTEAFF.

V usage is TRBV3-1 (or the pseudogene TRBV3-2) and J usage is TRBJ1-2; D might be TRBD1 (6 bases). V was clipped by 3 bases and J by 8 bases, with 16 bases between them. The CDR3 length is 14 residues. In germline, CDR1 is LGHDT, CDR2 YNNKEL (reference sequence). CDR3 in amino acids: CASSHSTGVGGYTF. Here the CDR3 DNA reads TGTGCCAGCAGCCATTCGACAGGCGTAGGAGGCTACACCTTC.

CDR3 sequence (DNA): TGTGCCTGTTTGGGGGGGAAGGGCCTTTATGGCTACACCTTC. Its protein is CACLGGKGLYGYTF. J is TRBJ1-2 and V is TRBV30; possible D gene TRBD1, 5 bases. The CDR3 is made up of 14 amino acids. Germline CDR1 reads GTSNPN; CDR2 reads SVGIG (reference sequence). Trimming cost V 6 bases and J 5 bases, with 19 bases left between them.

The rearrangement joins TRBV10-3 to TRBJ1-2; D is possibly TRBD1 (5 bases). With 6 bases removed from V and 0 bases from J, the gap between germline ends came to 17 bases. CDR1 is ENHRY and CDR2 is SYGVKD in the germline V gene. CDR3 length equals 16 residues. This CDR3 reads CAIRGPGLTSNYGYTF. The CDR3, as DNA: TGTGCCATCAGGGGGCCAGGGCTAACCTCTAACTATGGCTACACCTTC.

The V call is TRBV19, the J call TRBJ1-2; D remains ambiguous. Trimming removed 5 bases from V and 5 bases from J, with 9 bases in between. The CDR3 loop spans 12 amino acids. Germline lookup yields CDR1 LNHDA and CDR2 SQIVND (reference sequence). Here the CDR3 DNA reads TGTGCCAGTAGTGTCGCCAGTTATGGCTACACCTTC. Translation: CASSVASYGYTF.

The J gene is TRBJ1-5, the V gene TRBV6-5, with D unclear. In germline, CDR1 is MNHEY, CDR2 SVGAGI. This CDR3 contains 16 residues. Trimming took off 2 bases at V and 0 bases at J, with 11 bases between the two ends. DNA of the CDR3: TGTGCCAGCAGTTACGGAGGGTTTGGTAGCAATCAGCCCCAGCATTTT. Translating it yields CASSYGGFGSNQPQHF.

This chain links TRBV30 with TRBJ2-7, with D possibly being TRBD1 (6 bases). This CDR3 contains 15 residues. In germline, CDR1 is GTSNPN, CDR2 SVGIG (reference sequence). Trimming took off 4 bases at V and 6 bases at J, with 22 bases between the two ends. Written as DNA, the CDR3 is TGTGCCTGGACCATCGGGACACCCGGTTTTTCCGAGCAGTACTTC. Encoded protein: CAWTIGTPGFSEQYF.

This chain uses TRBV5-5 with TRBJ1-1, with TRBD1 matching over 7 bases. V shed 6 bases and J 5 bases; nucleotides not matched to a gene: 7. CDR3 size: 13 residues. Looked up from germline, CDR1 is SGHKS and CDR2 is YYEKEE (reference sequence). CDR3 residues: CASTETGKTEAFF. The CDR3 DNA is TGTGCCAGCACTGAGACAGGGAAGACTGAAGCTTTCTTT.

This chain connects TRBV6-5 to TRBJ1-2; tentatively, D is TRBD1 (6 bases). Germline lookup yields CDR1 MNHEY and CDR2 SVGAGI. V was cut by 10 bases and J by 2 bases, with 17 bases left in between. The CDR3 length is 14 residues. For the CDR3, the DNA is TGTGCCACACACCGGGACACAACCAACTATGGCTACACCTTC. Amino acid sequence: CATHRDTTNYGYTF.

The V and J genes are TRBV6-5 and TRBJ2-7; 7 bases align to TRBD2. There are 14 residues in the CDR3. V was pared by 0 bases and J by 4 bases, with 3 bases of the junction left unmatched. From germline, CDR1 is MNHEY and CDR2 SVGAGI. This CDR3 reads CASSYSVGGYEQYF. In DNA form, the CDR3 reads TGTGCCAGCAGTTACTCGGTGGGGGGGTACGAGCAGTACTTC.

This clone is a singleton in its sample. The rearrangement joins TRBV4-1 to TRBJ2-7, with D possibly matching TRBD2 (7 bases). V lost 2 bases to trimming and J lost 4 bases, with 15 bases between them. Germline CDR1 MGHRA, CDR2 YSYEKL. This CDR3 spans 15 amino acids. CDR3 sequence reads: CASSQQRGGSYEQYF. The CDR3 coding sequence is TGCGCCAGCAGCCAACAGAGGGGGGGGAGTTACGAGCAGTACTTC.

Only one count was recorded for this clone. The chain joins TRBV4-1 to TRBJ1-5; a weak D match, TRBD1 (6 bases). This CDR3 is 16 amino acids long. Germline CDR1 MGHRA, CDR2 YSYEKL. V shed 5 bases and J shed 4 bases, with 18 bases lying between them. Here the CDR3 reads CASSGKKGEGNQPQHF. The CDR3 coding sequence is TGCGCCAGCAGCGGAAAGAAGGGGGAGGGGAATCAGCCCCAGCATTTT.

J is TRBJ2-1 and V is TRBV12-5, with 10 bases lining up with TRBD2. CDR3 length: 15 residues. J was trimmed by 5 bases and V by 6 bases; bases with no gene match: 7. The germline CDR1 and CDR2 sequences are LGHNT and FRNRAP. DNA for the CDR3: TGTGCTAGTGGCCTTAGCGGGGGGTCCCACAATGAGCAGTTCTTC. Translation gives CASGLSGGSHNEQFF.

This clone was seen only once. The chain has TRBV24-1 and TRBJ2-2, with D possibly matching TRBD1 (6 bases). V was clipped by 3 bases and J by 2 bases, with 12 bases between them. The germline V gene encodes CDR1 KGHDR and CDR2 SFDVKD. This CDR3 contains 16 residues. Written as DNA, the CDR3 is TGTGCCACCAGTGATCCCCGACAGGCCAACACCGGGGAGCTGTTTTTT. Translated: CATSDPRQANTGELFF.

The rearrangement joins TRBV9 to TRBJ2-1; 10 positions match TRBD2. The CDR3 is 15 amino acids. After removal of 1 base from V and 10 bases from J, the junction contained 8 bases not matched to a gene. Germline V gene data show CDR1 as SGDLS and CDR2 as YYNGEE. The CDR3 sequence: CASSVLAGARHEQFF. The CDR3 DNA reads as TGTGCCAGCAGCGTACTAGCGGGGGCCCGACACGAGCAGTTCTTC.

The V call is TRBV1, the J call TRBJ2-7; TRBD1 is the table's D call and was not checked against the DNA. TRBV1 is marked as a pseudogene. The CDR3 covers 14 residues. The CDR3 sequence: CTITRGRRVYEQYF. The CDR3 nucleotides read TGCACCATCACCAGGGGGCGTCGGGTCTACGAGCAGTACTTC.

This chain uses TRBV6-1 with TRBJ1-4, with TRBD1 identical over 7 bases. The V gene end was trimmed by 1 base and the J gene end by 8 bases; junction bases not matched to a gene: 7. The germline V gene has CDR1 MNHNS and CDR2 SASEGT. This CDR3 is built from 15 residues. The CDR3 sequence is CASSEVGGSGEKLFF. Written as DNA, the CDR3 is TGTGCCAGCAGTGAAGTAGGGGGCTCGGGGGAAAAACTGTTTTTT.

V gene TRBV27 combines with J gene TRBJ1-2; D ambiguous. V dropped 7 bases and J dropped 0 bases, with 12 bases sitting between them. CDR3 size: 14 residues. Germline CDR1 reads MNHEY; CDR2 reads SMNVEV (reference sequence). CDR3 DNA sequence: TGTGCCAGCAAGATAACAGTATCTAACTATGGCTACACCTTC. It encodes CASKITVSNYGYTF.

This clone was counted a single time. This chain joins TRBV5-1 and TRBJ1-6; weak D call: TRBD1 (5 bases). CDR1 and CDR2 from the germline V gene are SGHRS and YFSETQ. Trimming stripped 3 bases from V and 9 bases from J, with 22 bases between. The CDR3 runs to 17 residues. CDR3: CASSSPVGEGLISPLHF. DNA of the CDR3: TGCGCCAGCAGCTCCCCGGTGGGGGAGGGTCTAATTTCACCCCTCCACTTT. The variable domain in full, with the rest retrieved from reference TRBV5-1 and TRBJ1-6, is KAGVTQTPRYLIKTRGQQVTLSCSPISGHRSVSWYQQTPGQGLQFLFEYFSETQRNKGNFPGRFSGRQFSNSRSEMNVSTLELGDSALYLCASSSPVGEGLISPLHFGNGTRLTVT.

V is TRBV12-3 or TRBV12-4 and J is TRBJ2-1; D possibly corresponds to TRBD1 (5 bases). Trimming pared 8 bases from V and 1 base from J, leaving 9 bases between. The CDR3 totals 13 residues. CDR3 sequence reads: CASCRVSYNEQFF. The DNA for the CDR3 is TGTGCCAGCTGCAGGGTGTCCTACAATGAGCAGTTCTTC.

The V gene is TRBV4-1, the J gene TRBJ1-4; D unclear. CDR1 and CDR2 (germline): MGHRA, YSYEKL. V lost 0 bases and J 8 bases, leaving 19 bases between the germline ends. This CDR3 comprises 17 residues. DNA for the CDR3: TGCGCCAGCAGCCAAGATCAATTGGCAGCGGAGGTGGAAAAACTGTTTTTT. This encodes CASSQDQLAAEVEKLFF.